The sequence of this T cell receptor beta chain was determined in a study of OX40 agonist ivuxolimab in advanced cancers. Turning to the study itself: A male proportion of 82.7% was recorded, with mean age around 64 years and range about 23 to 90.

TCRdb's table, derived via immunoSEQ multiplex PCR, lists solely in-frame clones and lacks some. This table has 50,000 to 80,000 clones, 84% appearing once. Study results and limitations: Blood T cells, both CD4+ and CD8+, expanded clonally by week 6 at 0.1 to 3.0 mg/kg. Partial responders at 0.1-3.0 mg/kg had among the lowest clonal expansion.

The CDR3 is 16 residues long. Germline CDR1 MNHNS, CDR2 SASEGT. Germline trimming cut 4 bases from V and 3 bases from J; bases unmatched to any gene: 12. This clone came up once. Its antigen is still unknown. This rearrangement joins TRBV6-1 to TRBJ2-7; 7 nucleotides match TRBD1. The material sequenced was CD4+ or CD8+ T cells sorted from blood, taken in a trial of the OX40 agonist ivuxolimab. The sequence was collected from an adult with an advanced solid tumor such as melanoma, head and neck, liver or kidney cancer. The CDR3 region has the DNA TGTGCCAGCAGTGCTTCCTCCTACAGGGGTGTCTACGAGCAGTACTTC. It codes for CASSASSYRGVYEQYF.